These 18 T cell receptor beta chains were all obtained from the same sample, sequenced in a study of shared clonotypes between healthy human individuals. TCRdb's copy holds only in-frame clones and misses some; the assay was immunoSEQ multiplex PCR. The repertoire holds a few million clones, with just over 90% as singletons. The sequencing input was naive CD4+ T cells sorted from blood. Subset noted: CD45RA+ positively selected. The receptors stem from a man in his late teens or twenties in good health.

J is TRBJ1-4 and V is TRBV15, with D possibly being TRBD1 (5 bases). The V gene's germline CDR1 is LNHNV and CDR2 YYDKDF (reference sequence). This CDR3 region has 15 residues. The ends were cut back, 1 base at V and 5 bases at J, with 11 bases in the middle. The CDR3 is CATSRAGAGNEKLFF. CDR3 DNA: TGTGCCACCAGCAGAGCCGGGGCAGGGAATGAAAAACTGTTTTTT.

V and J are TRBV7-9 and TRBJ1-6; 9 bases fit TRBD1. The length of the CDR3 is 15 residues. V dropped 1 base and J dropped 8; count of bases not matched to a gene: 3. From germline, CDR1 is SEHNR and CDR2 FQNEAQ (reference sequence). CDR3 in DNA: TGTGCCAGCAGCTTAGAGGACAGGGGTTATTCACCCCTCCACTTT. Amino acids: CASSLEDRGYSPLHF.

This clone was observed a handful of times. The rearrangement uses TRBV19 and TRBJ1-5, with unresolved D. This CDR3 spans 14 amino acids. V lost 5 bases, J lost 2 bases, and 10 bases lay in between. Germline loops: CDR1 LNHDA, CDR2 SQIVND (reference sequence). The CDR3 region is CASSGEGGNQPQHF. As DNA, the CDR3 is TGTGCCAGTAGTGGTGAGGGAGGCAATCAGCCCCAGCATTTT.

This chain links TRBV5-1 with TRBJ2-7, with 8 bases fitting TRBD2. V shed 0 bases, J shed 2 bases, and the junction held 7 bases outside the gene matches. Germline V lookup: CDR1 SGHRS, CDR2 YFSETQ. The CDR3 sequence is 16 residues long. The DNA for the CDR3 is TGCGCCAGCAGCTTGGGTTCTAGCGGGCAAACCTACGAGCAGTACTTC. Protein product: CASSLGSSGQTYEQYF.

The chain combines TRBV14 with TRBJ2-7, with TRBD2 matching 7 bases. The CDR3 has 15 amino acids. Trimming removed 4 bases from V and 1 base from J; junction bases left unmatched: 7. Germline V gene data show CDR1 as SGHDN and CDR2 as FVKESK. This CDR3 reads CASSRGGGLSYEQYF. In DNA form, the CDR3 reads TGTGCCAGCAGCCGGGGGGGAGGACTTTCCTACGAGCAGTACTTC.

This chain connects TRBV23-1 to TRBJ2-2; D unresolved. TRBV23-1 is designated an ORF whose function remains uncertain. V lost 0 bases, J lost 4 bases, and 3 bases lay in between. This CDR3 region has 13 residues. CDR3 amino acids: CASSQSCTGELFF. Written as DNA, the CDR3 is TGCGCCAGCAGTCAATCGTGCACCGGGGAGCTGTTTTTT.

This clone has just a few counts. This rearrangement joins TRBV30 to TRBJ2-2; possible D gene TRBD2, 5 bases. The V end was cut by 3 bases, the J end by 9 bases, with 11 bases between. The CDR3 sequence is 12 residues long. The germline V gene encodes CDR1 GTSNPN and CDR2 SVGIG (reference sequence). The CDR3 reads CAWSDDYRELFF. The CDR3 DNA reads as TGTGCCTGGAGCGACGACTACCGGGAGCTGTTTTTT. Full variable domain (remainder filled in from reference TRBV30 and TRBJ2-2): SQTIHQWPATLVQPVGSPLSLECTVEGTSNPNLYWYRQAAGRGLQLLFYSVGIGQISSEVPQNLSASRPQDRQFILSSKKLLLSDSGFYLCAWSDDYRELFFGEGSRLTVL.

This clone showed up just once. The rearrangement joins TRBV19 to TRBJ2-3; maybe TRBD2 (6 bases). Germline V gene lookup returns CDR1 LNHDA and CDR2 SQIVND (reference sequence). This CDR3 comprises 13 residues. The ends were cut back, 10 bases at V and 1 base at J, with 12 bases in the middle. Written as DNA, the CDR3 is TGTGCCATCAGGGAGGTGGGCACAGATACGCAGTATTTT. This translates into CAIREVGTDTQYF. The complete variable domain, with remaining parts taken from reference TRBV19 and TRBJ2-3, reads DGGITQSPKYLFRKEGQNVTLSCEQNLNHDAMYWYRQDPGQGLRLIYYSQIVNDFQKGDIAEGYSVSREKKESFPLTVTSAQKNPTAFYLCAIREVGTDTQYFGPGTRLTVL.

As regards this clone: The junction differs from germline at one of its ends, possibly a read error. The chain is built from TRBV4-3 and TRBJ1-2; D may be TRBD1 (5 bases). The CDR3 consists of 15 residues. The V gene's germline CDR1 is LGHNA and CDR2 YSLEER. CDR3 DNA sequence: TGCGTCAGCAGCCAAGACCCGGGGACCACCTATGGCTACACCTTC. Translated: CVSSQDPGTTYGYTF.

The CDR3 DNA sequence: TGTGCCAGCAGCACAGGACAGGGCCAAGAGACCCAGTACTTC. Translated, it gives CASSTGQGQETQYF. The chain joins TRBV9 to TRBJ2-5; TRBD1 matches 8 bases. Germline lookup yields CDR1 SGDLS and CDR2 YYNGEE. The CDR3 is 14 residues long. Losses at the gene ends were 4 bases for V and 1 base for J; bases not matched to a gene: 3.

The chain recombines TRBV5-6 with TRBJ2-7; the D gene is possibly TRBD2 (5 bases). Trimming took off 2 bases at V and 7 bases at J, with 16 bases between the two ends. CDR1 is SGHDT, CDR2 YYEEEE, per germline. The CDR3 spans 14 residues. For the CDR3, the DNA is TGTGCCAGCAGCTTAAGACGGGAAGTTATTGAGCAGTACTTC. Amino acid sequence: CASSLRREVIEQYF. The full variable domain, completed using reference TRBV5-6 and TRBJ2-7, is DAGVTQSPTHLIKTRGQQVTLRCSPKSGHDTVSWYQQALGQGPQFIFQYYEEEERQRGNFPDRFSGHQFPNYSSELNVNALLLGDSALYLCASSLRREVIEQYFGPGTRLTVT.

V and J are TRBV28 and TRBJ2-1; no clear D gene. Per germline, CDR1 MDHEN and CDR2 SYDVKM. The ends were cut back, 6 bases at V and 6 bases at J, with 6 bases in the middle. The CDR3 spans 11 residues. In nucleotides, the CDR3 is TGTGCCAGCAGCACCCCCAATGAGCAGTTCTTC. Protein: CASSTPNEQFF.

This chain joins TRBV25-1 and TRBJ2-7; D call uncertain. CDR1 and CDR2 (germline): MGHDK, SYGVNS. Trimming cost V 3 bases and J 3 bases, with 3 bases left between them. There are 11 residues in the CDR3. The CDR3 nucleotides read TGTGCCAGCAGTGACAACTACGAGCAGTACTTC. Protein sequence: CASSDNYEQYF.

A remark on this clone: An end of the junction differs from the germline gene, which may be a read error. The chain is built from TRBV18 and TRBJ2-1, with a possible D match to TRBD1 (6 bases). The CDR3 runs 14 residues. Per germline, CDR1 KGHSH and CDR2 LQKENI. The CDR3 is CASSPLDSYIEQFF. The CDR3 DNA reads TGTGCCAGCTCACCACTGGACAGCTACATTGAGCAGTTCTTC.

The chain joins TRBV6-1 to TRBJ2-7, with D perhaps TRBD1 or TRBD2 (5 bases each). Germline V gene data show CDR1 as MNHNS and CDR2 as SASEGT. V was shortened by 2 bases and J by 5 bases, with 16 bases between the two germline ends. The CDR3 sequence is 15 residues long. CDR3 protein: CASSESGRVIDEQYF. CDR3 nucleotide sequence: TGTGCCAGCAGTGAAAGCGGCAGGGTCATTGACGAGCAGTACTTC.

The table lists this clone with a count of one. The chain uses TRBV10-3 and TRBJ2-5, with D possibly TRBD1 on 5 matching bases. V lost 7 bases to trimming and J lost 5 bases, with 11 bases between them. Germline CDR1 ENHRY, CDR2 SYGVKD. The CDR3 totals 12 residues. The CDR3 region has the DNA TGTGCCATCAAAGGGGTAGAGGAGACCCAGTACTTC. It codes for CAIKGVEETQYF.

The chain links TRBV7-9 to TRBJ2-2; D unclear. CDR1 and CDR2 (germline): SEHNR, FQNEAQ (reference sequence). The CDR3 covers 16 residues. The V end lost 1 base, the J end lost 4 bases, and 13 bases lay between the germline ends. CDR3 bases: TGTGCCAGCAGCTTAGAGGCCGGGCCCCCCACCGGGGAGCTGTTTTTT. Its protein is CASSLEAGPPTGELFF.

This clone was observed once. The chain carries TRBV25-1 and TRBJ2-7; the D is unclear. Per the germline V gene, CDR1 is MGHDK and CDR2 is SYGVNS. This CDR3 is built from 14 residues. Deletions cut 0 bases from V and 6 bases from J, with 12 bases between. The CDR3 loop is CASSEYYRLGEQYF. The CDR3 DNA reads TGTGCCAGCAGTGAATACTATAGATTGGGCGAGCAGTACTTC.